One sample yielded the 18 T cell receptor beta chains listed below, sequenced in a study. Treg sorting used a CD4+CD25+CD127-/low gate. The TRBV12-4/TRBJ1-2 clonotypes were amplified using barcode primers with ligated adaptors. TCRdb called the multiplex PCR reads again in MiXCR, with one record for every CDR3 protein. This repertoire shows a few hundred distinct CDR3 sequences, roughly a sixth found once; its top ten account for around a fifth. Sequencing was done on a sample of Tregs sorted from blood. These receptors were taken from a female donor with breast cancer.

The chain joins TRBV12-3 or TRBV12-4 to TRBJ1-2, with D unresolved. This CDR3 region has 12 residues. Deletions cut 3 bases from V and 2 bases from J, with 4 bases between. Here the CDR3 DNA reads TGTGCCAGCAGTTTCCAGAACTATGGCTACACCTTC. Translating gives CASSFQNYGYTF.

This clonotype is labeled as medium-sized. This chain connects TRBV12-3 or TRBV12-4 to TRBJ1-2; D might be TRBD1 (6 bases). This CDR3 spans 13 amino acids. V was cut by 5 bases and J by 4 bases, with 11 bases left in between. As DNA, the CDR3 is TGTGCCAGCAGTCGAACAGGGATCTATGGCTACACCTTC. Residues: CASSRTGIYGYTF.

This clonotype is termed large. The chain recombines TRBV12-3 or TRBV12-4 with TRBJ1-2; TRBD1 is a possible D gene (6 bases). The CDR3 totals 14 residues. V dropped 3 bases and J dropped 6 bases, with 14 bases sitting between them. The CDR3 region is CASSLGQGSNGYTF. The CDR3 DNA sequence: TGTGCCAGCAGTTTGGGTCAGGGGTCCAATGGCTACACCTTC.

This clonotype qualifies as large (0.1 to 1%). The chain links TRBV12-3 or TRBV12-4 to TRBJ1-2, with no clear D. Trimming shortened V by 2 bases and J by 7 bases, and 11 bases separated the two germline ends. The CDR3 contains 13 residues. The CDR3 is CASSLTASLGYTF. The CDR3 bases are TGTGCCAGCAGTTTAACCGCCTCCCTTGGCTACACCTTC.

This clonotype is termed large. The chain recombines TRBV12-5 with TRBJ1-2; D gene ambiguous. Trimming left V 0 bases short and J 4 bases short, with 6 bases between. Germline V gene lookup returns CDR1 LGHNT and CDR2 FRNRAP. CDR3 length: 13 residues. CDR3 protein: CASGLVGGYGYTF. CDR3 coding DNA: TGTGCTAGTGGTTTGGTAGGTGGCTATGGCTACACCTTC.

This clonotype showed up many times. The V call is TRBV12-3 or TRBV12-4, the J call TRBJ1-2; D not resolved. The V end lost 3 bases, the J end lost 3 bases, and 5 bases lay between the germline ends. The CDR3 has 12 amino acids. CDR3 loop: CASSLRDYGYTF. CDR3 bases: TGTGCCAGCAGTTTGCGGGACTATGGCTACACCTTC.

In its sample, this clonotype is medium-sized. The J gene is TRBJ1-2, the V gene TRBV12-3 or TRBV12-4; possible D gene TRBD1, 5 bases. The CDR3 has 13 amino acids. The ends were cut back, 6 bases at V and 3 bases at J, with 11 bases in the middle. The DNA of the CDR3 is TGTGCCAGCAGCGAAGGGACCGACTATGGCTACACCTTC. This translates into CASSEGTDYGYTF.

By share of the sample, this clonotype is medium-sized. The chain joins TRBV12-3 or TRBV12-4 to TRBJ1-2, with TRBD1 identical over 7 bases. J was trimmed by 5 bases and V by 3 bases; bases with no gene match: 9. The CDR3 length is 15 residues. CDR3 residues: CASSFDRDRSYGYTF. The CDR3 DNA follows: TGTGCCAGCAGTTTTGACCGGGACAGATCATATGGCTACACCTTC.

This clonotype ranks as large. The chain recombines TRBV12-3 or TRBV12-4 with TRBJ1-2; D gene uncertain. CDR3 length: 15 amino acids. V was trimmed by 4 bases and J by 6 bases, leaving 18 bases between them. The CDR3 protein is CASSSRASEGNGYTF. The CDR3 region has the DNA TGTGCCAGCAGTTCCCGGGCCTCCGAAGGTAATGGCTACACCTTC.

The sample holds a few counts of this clonotype. V usage is TRBV12-3 or TRBV12-4 and J usage is TRBJ1-2; 10 bases align to TRBD1. The CDR3 has 13 residues. The V and J ends lost 4 bases and 7 bases, in that order; junction bases with no gene match: 3. CDR3 nucleotides: TGTGCCAGCAGTTCCAGGGACAGGGGTGGCTACACCTTC. Its translation is CASSSRDRGGYTF.

The chain has TRBV12-3 or TRBV12-4 and TRBJ1-2; D possibly corresponds to TRBD1 (5 bases). V was pared by 9 bases and J by 7 bases, with 15 bases between. The CDR3 has 12 amino acids. The CDR3 coding sequence is TGTGCCAGTGGGCGGCAGGGCAGTGGCTACACCTTC. Its translation is CASGRQGSGYTF.

In this sample, this clonotype is large. This chain uses TRBV12-3 or TRBV12-4 with TRBJ1-2; no clear D. The V end lost 6 bases, the J end lost 2 bases, and 10 bases lay between the germline ends. This CDR3 comprises 13 residues. CDR3 sequence: CASSQQINYGYTF. The CDR3 DNA reads as TGTGCCAGCAGCCAACAGATAAACTATGGCTACACCTTC.

This clonotype came up a few times. The chain joins TRBV12-3 or TRBV12-4 to TRBJ1-2; D possibly corresponds to TRBD1 (6 bases). V dropped 4 bases and J dropped 7 bases, with 13 bases sitting between them. The CDR3 is made up of 13 amino acids. The CDR3 loop is CASSSDRPSGYTF. Here the CDR3 DNA reads TGTGCCAGCAGTTCGGACAGACCGTCTGGCTACACCTTC.

This clonotype is labeled large (0.1 to 1%). CDR3 DNA: TGTGCCAGCACCGTAGGGGACAACACCCGGCTTAACTATGGCTACACCTTC. This translates into CASTVGDNTRLNYGYTF. The chain joins TRBV12-3 or TRBV12-4 to TRBJ1-2; weak D call: TRBD1 (6 bases). The CDR3 has 17 residues. V was cut by 7 bases and J by 1 base, with 22 bases left in between.

This clonotype is categorized as large. The CDR3 nucleotides are TGTGCCAGCAGTTGGTCCGGGACAGATGGCTACACCTTC. It is translated as CASSWSGTDGYTF. The chain uses TRBV12-3 or TRBV12-4 and TRBJ1-2; 7 nucleotides match TRBD1. The CDR3 covers 13 residues. The J segment lost 6 bases and the V segment lost 4 bases, leaving 5 bases of the junction unmatched.

This clonotype is large in the sample. The chain's CDR3 is CASSWARGYGYTF. The CDR3, as DNA: TGTGCCAGCAGTTGGGCTCGGGGCTATGGCTACACCTTC. V gene TRBV12-3 or TRBV12-4 combines with J gene TRBJ1-2, with D hard to call. The CDR3 runs 13 residues. Trimming shortened V by 4 bases and J by 4 bases, and 10 bases separated the two germline ends.

This clonotype was observed a few times. V is TRBV12-3 or TRBV12-4 and J is TRBJ1-2, with 8 positions matching TRBD1. The CDR3 contains 13 residues. The V and J ends lost 6 bases and 4 bases, in that order; junction bases with no gene match: 4. CDR3 DNA sequence: TGTGCCAGCAGCCGACAGGGGATCTATGGCTACACCTTC. Protein product: CASSRQGIYGYTF.

By sample fraction, this clonotype is large (0.1 to 1%). The chain uses TRBV12-3 or TRBV12-4 and TRBJ1-2; D is uncertain. The CDR3 is 15 residues long. V was clipped by 7 bases and J by 5 bases, with 20 bases between them. The CDR3 sequence is CASTYSQPRGYGYTF. In nucleotides, the CDR3 is TGTGCCAGCACCTACAGCCAACCCAGAGGGTATGGCTACACCTTC.